Given below is one TCR beta chain in context. One end of the junction varies from germline; a read error may be responsible. Amplification of TCR beta CDR3 regions was performed using RNA transcripts as template. A set of HTBI primers served as the primers for a first-round RT-PCR of the TCR CDR3. Each CDR3 protein is one row after TCRdb ran MiXCR on the multiplex PCR reads. The data show a few hundred thousand distinct CDR3 sequences, roughly 14% seen once. This sample stems from a study of T cells in Graves' hyperthyroidism and ophthalmopathy. Sequencing was done on a sample of blood. This TCR was recovered from a woman in her twenties or thirties with Graves' ophthalmopathy.

The CDR3 protein is CASSLEARAAGPTGGLFF. In DNA form, the CDR3 reads TGTGCCAGCAGCTTAGAGGCGAGGGCTGCGGGGCCTACCGGGGGGCTGTTTTTT. The V call is TRBV7-2, the J call TRBJ2-2; perhaps TRBD2 as D (6 bases). This CDR3 has 18 amino acids. CDR1 SGHTA and CDR2 FQGNSA come from the germline V gene.